The 30 T cell receptor beta chains in this list originate from one sample, sequenced in a study of cytomegalovirus exposure and HLA in healthy donors. The method was immunoSEQ multiplex PCR; TCRdb's version includes in-frame clones alone and lacks a portion of them. This table has tens of thousands of clones, 90% to 95% appearing once. Sequenced input: PBMCs. Every receptor here comes from a man younger than 30 in good health and CMV-seropositive.

The count of this clone is one. The chain couples TRBV7-9 to TRBJ2-7; 11 nucleotides match TRBD2. V lost 1 base and J lost 4; bases outside the gene matches: 9. This CDR3 has 17 residues. Germline V CDR1 and CDR2: SEHNR, FQNEAQ (reference sequence). Written as DNA, the CDR3 is TGTGCCAGCAGCTTAGAGGCCCCTAGCGGGAGGAATTACGAGCAGTACTTC. Translating it yields CASSLEAPSGRNYEQYF.

This clone was seen just once. This rearrangement joins TRBV29-1 to TRBJ2-2, with D perhaps matching TRBD1 (5 bases). The CDR3 consists of 14 residues. CDR1 is SQVTM and CDR2 is ANQGSEA in the germline V gene. V was trimmed by 4 bases and J by 4 bases, leaving 13 bases between them. CDR3 amino acids: CSVGQGRSTGELFF. The CDR3 region has the DNA TGCAGCGTTGGGCAGGGCCGGAGCACCGGGGAGCTGTTTTTT.

The chain combines TRBV6-5 with TRBJ1-2; D call uncertain. Germline loops: CDR1 MNHEY, CDR2 SVGAGI. The CDR3 is made up of 15 amino acids. Trimming removed 4 bases at V and 3 bases at J, with 15 bases between. Here the CDR3 DNA reads TGTGCCAGCAGTTTGGGTCGGGTTGGTGACTATGGCTACACCTTC. It codes for CASSLGRVGDYGYTF.

The J gene is TRBJ2-1, the V gene TRBV2; TRBD2 matches 8 bases. The length of the CDR3 is 15 residues. V shed 2 bases and J 8 bases; nucleotides not matched to a gene: 8. The germline CDR1 and CDR2 sequences are SNHLY and FYNNEI. This chain's CDR3 is CASSEIAGGMDEQFF. CDR3 bases: TGTGCCAGCAGTGAAATTGCGGGAGGAATGGATGAGCAGTTCTTC.

This chain connects TRBV6-5 to TRBJ1-1; 7 positions match TRBD1. Germline CDR1 MNHEY, CDR2 SVGAGI. V shed 7 bases and J 5 bases; nucleotides not matched to a gene: 13. The CDR3 sequence is 15 residues long. As DNA, the CDR3 is TGTGCCAGCATTAAAGCTTCGACAGGGTTGACTGAAGCTTTCTTT. Encoded protein: CASIKASTGLTEAFF.

The chain links TRBV28 to TRBJ1-5, with D unresolved. Germline V lookup: CDR1 MDHEN, CDR2 SYDVKM. The CDR3 is 15 residues long. V was pared by 3 bases and J by 1 base, with 10 bases between. Here the CDR3 DNA reads TGTGCCAGCAGTTTGATTCGGTTGAGCAATCAGCCCCAGCATTTT. This translates into CASSLIRLSNQPQHF.

This clone was recorded once. The chain has TRBV27 and TRBJ1-5; 7 nucleotides agree with TRBD1. Germline CDR1 reads MNHEY; CDR2 reads SMNVEV (reference sequence). This CDR3 is 14 amino acids long. The V gene end was trimmed by 4 bases and the J gene end by 7 bases; junction bases not matched to a gene: 7. The CDR3, as DNA: TGTGCCAGCAGTTGGGCAGGGGGTAACCAGCCCCAGCATTTT. Protein: CASSWAGGNQPQHF.

This chain's CDR3 is CASSRTSADTQYF. The CDR3 DNA sequence: TGTGCCAGCAGTCGAACTAGCGCAGATACGCAGTATTTT. This rearrangement joins TRBV6-5 to TRBJ2-3; 7 bases fit TRBD2. The CDR3 totals 13 residues. Germline CDR1 reads MNHEY; CDR2 reads SVGAGI. After removal of 5 bases from V and 4 bases from J, the junction contained 3 bases not matched to a gene.

The chain carries TRBV18 and TRBJ1-1, with 7 bases fitting TRBD1. The CDR3 covers 19 residues. The V gene's germline CDR1 is KGHSH and CDR2 LQKENI. Trimming cost V 5 bases and J 6 bases; bases outside gene matches: 24. Here the CDR3 reads CASSAITHLRGPRGAEAFF. CDR3 DNA: TGTGCCAGCTCAGCCATAACTCACCTAAGGGGGCCTAGGGGCGCTGAAGCTTTCTTT. Looking up the rest from reference TRBV18 and TRBJ1-1 gives the full variable domain: NAGVMQNPRHLVRRRGQEARLRCSPMKGHSHVYWYRQLPEEGLKFMVYLQKENIIDESGMPKERFSAEFPKEGPSILRIQQVVRGDSAAYFCASSAITHLRGPRGAEAFFGQGTRLTVV.

The chain is built from TRBV5-6 and TRBJ2-5; the match to TRBD1 covers 8 bases. J was trimmed by 4 bases and V by 4 bases; bases with no gene match: 9. Per germline, CDR1 SGHDT and CDR2 YYEEEE. This CDR3 contains 15 residues. DNA for the CDR3: TGTGCCAGCAGCACGGACCAGGGGGCTAGAGAGACCCAGTACTTC. Amino acid sequence: CASSTDQGARETQYF.

The V call is TRBV15, the J call TRBJ2-1; no firm D call. The germline gives CDR1 LNHNV, CDR2 YYDKDF (reference sequence). The CDR3 loop spans 18 amino acids. V shed 1 base and J shed 6 bases, with 22 bases lying between them. The CDR3 loop is CATSRGYDLRGYLNEQFF. CDR3 sequence (DNA): TGTGCCACCAGCAGAGGATACGACTTGAGAGGTTACCTCAATGAGCAGTTCTTC. Combining the CDR3 with reference TRBV15 and TRBJ2-1 gives the whole variable domain DAMVIQNPRYQVTQFGKPVTLSCSQTLNHNVMYWYQQKSSQAPKLLFHYYDKDFNNEADTPDNFQSRRPNTSFCFLDIRSPGLGDTAMYLCATSRGYDLRGYLNEQFFGPGTRLTVL.

This rearrangement joins TRBV4-3 to TRBJ2-3, with TRBD1 matching over 8 bases. The CDR3 sequence is 15 residues long. The ends lost 0 bases at V and 6 bases at J; junction bases unmatched: 5. CDR1 is LGHNA and CDR2 is YSLEER in the germline V gene. DNA of the CDR3: TGCGCCAGCAGCCAAGATCGGACAGGGTTGGATACGCAGTATTTT. The encoded protein is CASSQDRTGLDTQYF.

The genes are TRBV19 and TRBJ1-1; no definite D call. The CDR3 runs to 13 residues. Germline CDR1 is LNHDA and CDR2 is SQIVND (reference sequence). V was clipped by 3 bases and J by 5 bases, with 10 bases between them. The CDR3: CASSILRGTEAFF. The CDR3 bases are TGTGCCAGTAGTATTCTGAGAGGAACTGAAGCTTTCTTT.

The V call is TRBV11-2, the J call TRBJ2-5, with 11 bases matching TRBD2. Germline values: CDR1 SGHAT, CDR2 FQNNGV. V lost 1 base, J lost 0 bases, and 4 bases stayed unmatched. This CDR3 spans 17 amino acids. CDR3 sequence (DNA): TGTGCCAGCAGCTTAGGTGGGACTAGCGGTTACCAAGAGACCCAGTACTTC. It specifies CASSLGGTSGYQETQYF.

The J gene is TRBJ2-1, the V gene TRBV2; D might be TRBD1 (6 bases). Germline V gene lookup returns CDR1 SNHLY and CDR2 FYNNEI. V shed 11 bases and J shed 4 bases, with 12 bases lying between them. The CDR3 has 12 residues. DNA for the CDR3: TGTGCCGGGGAAACAGGGTACAATGAGCAGTTCTTC. Its translation: CAGETGYNEQFF.

This clone has only one observation. The rearrangement links TRBV4-3 to TRBJ2-1; 9 bases are a match to TRBD2. The CDR3 consists of 17 residues. J gave up 6 bases and V 0 bases, and 9 bases lay outside the gene matches. Germline lookup yields CDR1 LGHNA and CDR2 YSLEER. The CDR3 nucleotides are TGCGCCAGCAGCCAAGATCTTACTAGCGGGTCGGTCAATGAGCAGTTCTTC. It is translated as CASSQDLTSGSVNEQFF.

The genes are TRBV29-1 and TRBJ2-1, with a weak D call TRBD1 (5 bases). The germline gives CDR1 SQVTM, CDR2 ANQGSEA. V was trimmed by 3 bases and J by 5 bases, leaving 14 bases between them. This CDR3 has 14 amino acids. The CDR3 spells CSVEVQGVDNEQFF. The CDR3, as DNA: TGCAGCGTTGAGGTGCAAGGGGTAGACAATGAGCAGTTCTTC.

The V and J genes are TRBV27 and TRBJ2-7; 14 bases match TRBD2. The germline V gene has CDR1 MNHEY and CDR2 SMNVEV (reference sequence). This CDR3 is 15 amino acids long. The V gene end was trimmed by 4 bases and the J gene end by 3 bases; junction bases not matched to a gene: 2. This CDR3 reads CASSSGLAGVYEQYF. Here the CDR3 DNA reads TGTGCCAGCAGTTCGGGACTAGCGGGAGTCTACGAGCAGTACTTC.

The CDR3 is CASSQVLDRVEQYF. The CDR3 DNA reads TGCGCCAGCAGCCAAGTCTTGGACAGGGTTGAGCAGTACTTC. The V and J genes are TRBV4-1 and TRBJ2-7, with TRBD1 identical over 8 bases. The trim removed 1 base at V and 7 bases at J, leaving 6 bases unmatched. The CDR3 extends over 14 amino acids. Germline CDR1 MGHRA, CDR2 YSYEKL.

V is TRBV27 and J is TRBJ2-2; 12 positions agree with TRBD1. From germline, CDR1 is MNHEY and CDR2 SMNVEV (reference sequence). The junction had 16 bases not matched to a gene; V was cut back by 4 bases and J by 7 bases. The CDR3 is 19 residues long. CDR3 nucleotides: TGTGCCAGCAGTTCGACCCCCATTACGGGACAGGGGGCCGGCGGGGAGCTGTTTTTT. It specifies CASSSTPITGQGAGGELFF.

This clone appeared a few times. The chain links TRBV7-8 to TRBJ2-7; TRBD2 matches 10 bases. After removal of 2 bases from V and 5 bases from J, the junction contained 6 bases not matched to a gene. Germline CDR1 is SGHVS and CDR2 is FQNEAQ. CDR3 size: 15 residues. The CDR3: CASSLRLAGENEQYF. The CDR3 region has the DNA TGTGCCAGCAGCTTAAGGCTAGCGGGAGAGAACGAGCAGTACTTC. Complete variable domain (other parts from reference TRBV7-8 and TRBJ2-7): GAGVSQSPRYKVAKRGQDVALRCDPISGHVSLFWYQQALGQGPEFLTYFQNEAQLDKSGLPSDRFFAERPEGSVSTLKIQRTQQEDSAVYLCASSLRLAGENEQYFGPGTRLTVT.

This clone was seen just once. This chain uses TRBV28 with TRBJ2-7; D possibly corresponds to TRBD1 (6 bases). The CDR3 length is 11 residues. With 5 bases removed from V and 11 bases from J, the gap between germline ends came to 13 bases. Germline values: CDR1 MDHEN, CDR2 SYDVKM. The CDR3 DNA reads TGTGCCAGCAGTAACCCGACAGGAAAGTACTTC. It encodes CASSNPTGKYF.

This clone has a single count. V usage is TRBV21-1 and J usage is TRBJ1-1; the table names TRBD1, a call not compared with the DNA. TRBV21-1 is reported as a pseudogene. The length of the CDR3 is 13 residues. The CDR3 loop is CASSKGRGTEAFF. DNA for the CDR3: TGTGCCAGCAGCAAAGGAAGGGGCACTGAAGCTTTCTTT.

The V and J genes are TRBV28 and TRBJ2-3, with 8 bases identical to TRBD2. V shed 4 bases and J 2 bases; nucleotides not matched to a gene: 23. Germline-derived CDR1 and CDR2 are MDHEN and SYDVKM. The CDR3 is 21 amino acids. The CDR3, as DNA: TGTGCCAGCAGTTCCCTTTGGGAGAGCGGGAGATGGGGGGGTCCCACAGATACGCAGTATTTT. Translation: CASSSLWESGRWGGPTDTQYF. Looking up the rest from reference TRBV28 and TRBJ2-3 gives the full variable domain: DVKVTQSSRYLVKRTGEKVFLECVQDMDHENMFWYRQDPGLGLRLIYFSYDVKMKEKGDIPEGYSVSREKKERFSLILESASTNQTSMYLCASSSLWESGRWGGPTDTQYFGPGTRLTVL.

The chain joins TRBV9 to TRBJ2-5, with TRBD1 matching over 8 bases. This CDR3 is built from 15 residues. Per the germline V gene, CDR1 is SGDLS and CDR2 is YYNGEE. V shed 4 bases and J 1 base; nucleotides not matched to a gene: 6. The CDR3 sequence: CASSWTGKSQETQYF. As DNA, the CDR3 is TGTGCCAGCAGCTGGACAGGGAAGTCCCAAGAGACCCAGTACTTC.

The V call is TRBV5-4, the J call TRBJ2-1; D gene ambiguous. The CDR3 extends over 16 amino acids. V shed 0 bases and J shed 3 bases, with 13 bases lying between them. CDR1 and CDR2 from the germline V gene are SGHNT and YYREEE (reference sequence). CDR3 bases: TGTGCCAGCAGCTTGGATATGTACCGAGGCTACAATGAGCAGTTCTTC. Translated: CASSLDMYRGYNEQFF.

This chain joins TRBV6-1 and TRBJ2-7, with a tentative D call TRBD2 (5 bases). The CDR3 consists of 14 residues. V lost 5 bases and J lost 3, with 14 bases in between. CDR1 is MNHNS and CDR2 is SASEGT in the germline V gene. Written as DNA, the CDR3 is TGTGCCAGCAGTCCCACGACTAAGTTCTACGAGCAGTACTTC. It encodes CASSPTTKFYEQYF.

The genes are TRBV14 and TRBJ2-5, with unresolved D. Trimming cost V 0 bases and J 2 bases, with 7 bases left between them. CDR1 SGHDN and CDR2 FVKESK come from the germline V gene. The CDR3 totals 14 residues. CDR3 sequence (DNA): TGTGCCAGCAGCCAAGATTGGGCACAAGAGACCCAGTACTTC. It encodes CASSQDWAQETQYF.

V and J are TRBV9 and TRBJ2-3; TRBD2 aligns across 13 bases. The germline gives CDR1 SGDLS, CDR2 YYNGEE. J gave up 3 bases and V 3 bases, and 4 bases lay outside the gene matches. The CDR3 is 16 amino acids. The CDR3 region is CASSALAGGSTDTQYF. In nucleotides, the CDR3 is TGTGCCAGCAGCGCACTAGCGGGAGGGTCGACAGATACGCAGTATTTT.

V and J are TRBV7-8 and TRBJ1-1; weak D call: TRBD1 (6 bases). Per the germline V gene, CDR1 is SGHVS and CDR2 is FQNEAQ. The CDR3 sequence is 14 residues long. Between the trimmed V and J ends, which lost 3 bases and 8 bases, there was a span of 16 bases. The DNA for the CDR3 is TGTGCCAGCAGCTTTAGTACAGGGAGACCCGAAGCTTTCTTT. Translated: CASSFSTGRPEAFF.